The 4 T cell receptor beta chains in this list originate from one sample, sequenced in a study of PD-1 blockade in classical Hodgkin lymphoma. Here immunoSEQ multiplex PCR was the method, and the copy in TCRdb shows in-frame clones only, minus some. This table holds under 100,000 clones, approximately 91% found once. All patients relapsed after autologous stem cell transplantation, and brentuximab vedotin exposure varied. The material sequenced was peripheral blood mononuclear cells (PBMCs), taken before the second cycle of nivolumab. These TCRs come from a human donor with classical Hodgkin lymphoma.

The chain carries TRBV15 and TRBJ2-4; 9 positions agree with TRBD1. Trimming cost V 3 bases and J 8 bases; bases outside gene matches: 14. Looked up from germline, CDR1 is LNHNV and CDR2 is YYDKDF (reference sequence). The CDR3 consists of 17 residues. The CDR3 here is CATSSPRSRDREYIQYF. The CDR3 bases are TGTGCCACCAGCAGCCCTCGTTCCCGGGACAGGGAGTACATTCAGTACTTC.

J is TRBJ2-3 and V is TRBV5-1; TRBD2 might be the D (5 bases). Germline V gene data show CDR1 as SGHRS and CDR2 as YFSETQ. This CDR3 has 15 residues. V lost 7 bases and J lost 0, with 15 bases in between. CDR3 residues: CASRHDAGSTDTQYF. The CDR3 nucleotides read TGCGCCAGCCGACATGACGCGGGTAGCACAGATACGCAGTATTTT.

This clone was recorded once. The rearrangement links TRBV6-5 to TRBJ2-3; D call uncertain. V lost 0 bases, J lost 6 bases, and 7 bases lay in between. There are 13 residues in the CDR3. Germline V gene data show CDR1 as MNHEY and CDR2 as SVGAGI. The CDR3 coding sequence is TGTGCCAGCAGTTACTCCCCTGCGGATACGCAGTATTTT. Translating it yields CASSYSPADTQYF.

The gene calls are TRBV19 and TRBJ2-4; no firm D call. Between the trimmed V and J ends, which lost 5 bases and 9 bases, there was a span of 20 bases. CDR1 LNHDA and CDR2 SQIVND come from the germline V gene (reference sequence). CDR3 length: 15 residues. CDR3 sequence (DNA): TGTGCCAGTAGTGTGGGTCCTGGCCCAACAAGCATTCAGTACTTC. As protein: CASSVGPGPTSIQYF.